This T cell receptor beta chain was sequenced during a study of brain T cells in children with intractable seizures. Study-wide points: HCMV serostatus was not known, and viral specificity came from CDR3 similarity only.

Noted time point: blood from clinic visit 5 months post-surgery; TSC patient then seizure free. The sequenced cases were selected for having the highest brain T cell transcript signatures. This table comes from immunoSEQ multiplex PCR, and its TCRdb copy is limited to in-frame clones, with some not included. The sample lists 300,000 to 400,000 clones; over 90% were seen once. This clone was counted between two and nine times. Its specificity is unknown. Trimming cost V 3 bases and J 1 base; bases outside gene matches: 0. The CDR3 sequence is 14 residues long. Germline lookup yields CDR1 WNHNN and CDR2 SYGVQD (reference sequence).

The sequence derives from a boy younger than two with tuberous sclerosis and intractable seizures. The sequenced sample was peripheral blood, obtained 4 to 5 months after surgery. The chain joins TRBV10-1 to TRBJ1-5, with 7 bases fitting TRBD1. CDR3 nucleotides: TGCGCCAGCAGTGACAGGGGGAGCAATCAGCCCCAGCATTTT. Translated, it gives CASSDRGSNQPQHF.